This is a list of T cell receptor beta chains from one sample in a study of blood T cells in healthy people across ages. TCRdb independently ran MiXCR on the 5' RACE reads; one entry per CDR3 protein. The sample shows over a million distinct CDR3 sequences, around 27% of them seen only once. These data were likewise used in another study, on T cells of mothers and their children.

The sample was blood. These receptor sequences come from a girl aged 2-10 years in good health. Each CDR3 is given with its conserved first and last residue. D genes are given only for firm matches. Where a row states a size, it is once, few, many or the class of an expanded clone; other rows omit it.

D: NA; size: many; V: TRBV5-5; J: TRBJ2-7; CDR3: CASSRVMSYEQYF; DNA: TGTGCCAGCAGCCGGGTCATGAGCTACGAGCAGTACTTC
D: TRBD1; size: few; V: TRBV29-1; J: TRBJ1-1; CDR3: CSAERDRNTEAFF; DNA: TGCAGCGCTGAACGGGACAGGAACACTGAAGCTTTCTTT
D: NA; size: few; V: TRBV3-1; J: TRBJ2-5; CDR3: CASNTGWETQYF; DNA: TGTGCCAGCAACACAGGGTGGGAGACCCAGTACTTC
D: TRBD2; size: NA; V: TRBV29-1; J: TRBJ2-1; CDR3: CSVGGTSGLLMEQFF; DNA: TGCAGCGTGGGGGGGACTAGCGGCCTCCTGATGGAGCAGTTCTTC
D: TRBD2; size: few; V: TRBV4-2; J: TRBJ2-7; CDR3: CASSQDRGGGPREQYF; DNA: TGTGCCAGCAGCCAAGATCGCGGCGGGGGGCCTCGAGAGCAGTACTTC
D: NA; size: few; V: TRBV29-1; J: TRBJ2-5; CDR3: CSVDNREMEETQYF; DNA: TGCAGCGTTGATAACAGGGAGATGGAAGAGACCCAGTACTTC
D: TRBD2; size: NA; V: TRBV6-2/TRBV6-3; J: TRBJ2-3; CDR3: CASSTGGGSYYTDTQYF; DNA: TGTGCCAGCAGCACTGGCGGGGGGAGCTACTACACAGATACGCAGTATTTT
D: NA; size: NA; V: TRBV4-3; J: TRBJ2-5; CDR3: CASSQDEVSDQETQYF; DNA: TGCGCCAGCAGCCAAGATGAAGTCAGCGACCAAGAGACCCAGTACTTC
D: NA; size: NA; V: TRBV24-1; J: TRBJ2-1; CDR3: CATSDTGISYNEQFF; DNA: TGTGCCACCAGTGACACAGGGATCTCCTACAATGAGCAGTTCTTC
D: NA; size: NA; V: TRBV29-1; J: TRBJ2-1; CDR3: CSVEVQEAPNENEQFF; DNA: TGCAGCGTTGAGGTTCAGGAGGCTCCCAACGAAAATGAGCAGTTCTTC
D: TRBD2; size: NA; V: TRBV14; J: TRBJ2-3; CDR3: CASSHPGGSYTDTQYF; DNA: TGTGCCAGCAGCCATCCCGGGGGGTCCTACACAGATACGCAGTATTTT
D: TRBD1; size: few; V: TRBV5-1; J: TRBJ1-1; CDR3: CASSWNGQANTEAFF; DNA: TGCGCCAGTAGCTGGAACGGACAGGCGAACACTGAAGCTTTCTTT
D: NA; size: NA; V: TRBV15; J: TRBJ2-2; CDR3: CATSREEGPFFTGELFF; DNA: TGTGCCACCAGCAGAGAAGAGGGGCCCTTTTTCACCGGGGAGCTGTTTTTT
D: TRBD1; size: NA; V: TRBV5-1; J: TRBJ1-1; CDR3: CASTPGQVNTEAFF; DNA: TGCGCCAGCACCCCGGGACAGGTGAACACTGAAGCTTTCTTT
D: NA; size: few; V: TRBV10-3; J: TRBJ2-1; CDR3: CAITAGRDNNEQFF; DNA: TGTGCTATCACTGCCGGTCGGGATAACAATGAGCAGTTCTTC
D: NA; size: NA; V: TRBV18; J: TRBJ2-5; CDR3: CASTTGFTYLVETQYF; DNA: TGTGCCAGCACCACCGGATTCACCTATCTCGTGGAGACCCAGTACTTC
D: TRBD2; size: once; V: TRBV6-2/TRBV6-3; J: TRBJ2-7; CDR3: CASRLAGFGKQYF; DNA: TGTGCCAGCAGGCTAGCGGGCTTCGGGAAGCAGTACTTC
D: NA; size: NA; V: TRBV12-3/TRBV12-4; J: TRBJ2-7; CDR3: CASSLENRDYEQYF; DNA: TGTGCCAGCAGTTTGGAGAACAGAGACTACGAGCAGTACTTC
D: NA; size: many; V: TRBV4-3; J: TRBJ1-1; CDR3: CASSQEREGGAFF; DNA: TGCGCCAGCAGCCAAGAGAGGGAAGGGGGAGCTTTCTTT
D: TRBD2; size: once; V: TRBV10-3; J: TRBJ2-5; CDR3: CAISEGLEGTQYF; DNA: TGTGCCATCAGTGAAGGACTAGAGGGGACCCAGTACTTC
D: TRBD1; size: NA; V: TRBV28; J: TRBJ1-5; CDR3: CASGWDRAVNQPQHF; DNA: TGTGCCAGCGGCTGGGACAGGGCGGTCAATCAGCCCCAGCATTTT
D: TRBD2; size: few; V: TRBV14; J: TRBJ2-5; CDR3: CASSQDTVRGWKTQYF; DNA: TGTGCCAGCAGCCAAGACACTGTGCGGGGGTGGAAGACCCAGTACTTC
D: TRBD1; size: NA; V: TRBV27; J: TRBJ1-6; CDR3: CASSLMPGQHNSPLHF; DNA: TGTGCCAGCAGTCTGATGCCGGGACAGCATAATTCACCCCTCCACTTT
D: NA; size: few; V: TRBV27; J: TRBJ1-6; CDR3: CASSWNRDFNSPLHF; DNA: TGTGCCAGCAGTTGGAACCGGGACTTTAATTCACCCCTCCACTTT
D: TRBD2; size: NA; V: TRBV29-1; J: TRBJ2-5; CDR3: CSVVGLAGGLETQYF; DNA: TGCAGCGTTGTTGGTCTAGCGGGAGGGTTGGAGACCCAGTACTTC
D: TRBD2; size: few; V: TRBV5-1; J: TRBJ2-1; CDR3: CASSLSGRAPGLTYNEQFF; DNA: TGCGCCAGCAGCTTAAGTGGGAGGGCCCCCGGACTAACCTACAATGAGCAGTTCTTC
D: NA; size: NA; V: TRBV7-2; J: TRBJ2-1; CDR3: CASSLLPHEGPNEQFF; DNA: TGTGCCAGCAGCTTATTACCCCACGAGGGCCCTAATGAGCAGTTCTTC
D: TRBD2; size: few; V: TRBV10-3; J: TRBJ2-1; CDR3: CAIRPNSGREYNEQFF; DNA: TGTGCCATCAGGCCAAATAGCGGGAGAGAGTACAATGAGCAGTTCTTC
D: NA; size: few; V: TRBV5-1; J: TRBJ1-4; CDR3: CASSLAAVNEKLFF; DNA: TGCGCCAGCAGCTTGGCAGCCGTGAATGAAAAACTGTTTTTT
D: NA; size: many; V: TRBV5-1; J: TRBJ2-5; CDR3: CASSRDSRPDIVQETQYF; DNA: TGCGCCAGCAGCCGAGATAGCCGACCGGACATTGTCCAAGAGACCCAGTACTTC
D: NA; size: NA; V: TRBV29-1; J: TRBJ1-1; CDR3: CSVDVGDTEAFF; DNA: TGCAGCGTTGATGTCGGCGACACTGAAGCTTTCTTT
D: TRBD2; size: NA; V: TRBV7-8; J: TRBJ2-2; CDR3: CASSLEVAGINTGELFF; DNA: TGTGCCAGCAGCTTAGAAGTAGCGGGGATTAACACCGGGGAGCTGTTTTTT
D: NA; size: NA; V: TRBV7-9; J: TRBJ2-3; CDR3: CASSLLVRASTDTQYF; DNA: TGTGCCAGCAGCCTACTAGTGAGAGCTAGCACAGATACGCAGTATTTT
D: NA; size: NA; V: TRBV21-1; J: TRBJ1-1; CDR3: CASSKDGGGEAFF; DNA: TGTGCCAGCAGCAAAGACGGAGGCGGTGAAGCTTTCTTT
D: NA; size: NA; V: TRBV20-1; J: TRBJ1-1; CDR3: CSARDPMNTEAFF; DNA: TGCAGTGCTAGAGATCCGATGAACACTGAAGCTTTCTTT
D: TRBD1; size: few; V: TRBV19; J: TRBJ1-1; CDR3: CASSPMDRATEAFF; DNA: TGTGCCAGTAGTCCAATGGACAGGGCCACTGAAGCTTTCTTT
D: NA; size: few; V: TRBV20-1; J: TRBJ1-1; CDR3: CSARDRHTEAFF; DNA: TGCAGTGCTAGAGATCGGCACACTGAAGCTTTCTTT
D: NA; size: many; V: TRBV4-2; J: TRBJ2-1; CDR3: CASSRLSGEPYNEQFF; DNA: TGTGCCAGCAGCCGTTTAAGCGGAGAACCCTACAATGAGCAGTTCTTC
D: NA; size: NA; V: TRBV12-3/TRBV12-4; J: TRBJ2-1; CDR3: CASGEQTVRNEQFF; DNA: TGTGCCAGCGGCGAGCAGACCGTCCGCAATGAGCAGTTCTTC
D: TRBD2; size: NA; V: TRBV12-3/TRBV12-4; J: TRBJ2-5; CDR3: CASSLELAGGRFETQYF; DNA: TGTGCCAGCAGTTTAGAGCTAGCGGGGGGGCGGTTCGAGACCCAGTACTTC
D: NA; size: NA; V: TRBV7-9; J: TRBJ2-5; CDR3: CASSSLGEGLQETQYF; DNA: TGTGCCAGCAGCTCCCTGGGAGAGGGACTTCAAGAGACCCAGTACTTC
D: NA; size: NA; V: TRBV14; J: TRBJ2-7; CDR3: CASSRLWSGEYEQYF; DNA: TGTGCCAGCAGCCGGTTGTGGAGTGGGGAGTACGAGCAGTACTTC
D: NA; size: NA; V: TRBV5-6; J: TRBJ1-2; CDR3: CASSLYAEDYGYTF; DNA: TGTGCCAGCAGCTTGTACGCGGAGGACTATGGCTACACCTTC
D: NA; size: few; V: TRBV6-5; J: TRBJ2-3; CDR3: CASSYSGLGTDTQYF; DNA: TGTGCCAGCAGTTACTCAGGGTTGGGCACAGATACGCAGTATTTT
D: NA; size: NA; V: TRBV12-5; J: TRBJ2-5; CDR3: CASGLEDPETQYF; DNA: TGTGCTAGTGGTTTGGAGGACCCGGAGACCCAGTACTTC
D: NA; size: NA; V: TRBV24-1; J: TRBJ2-1; CDR3: CATMHDSYNEQFF; DNA: TGTGCCACCATGCACGATTCCTACAATGAGCAGTTCTTC
D: NA; size: few; V: TRBV11-3; J: TRBJ2-5; CDR3: CASSLNREKETQYF; DNA: TGTGCCAGCAGCTTAAACAGGGAAAAAGAGACCCAGTACTTC
D: NA; size: NA; V: TRBV6-5; J: TRBJ1-2; CDR3: CASSYGAAGTNGGYTF; DNA: TGTGCCAGCAGTTACGGGGCGGCAGGGACGAACGGGGGCTACACCTTC
D: NA; size: NA; V: TRBV20-1; J: TRBJ2-3; CDR3: CSARDPYGTQGADTQYF; DNA: TGCAGTGCTAGAGACCCGTACGGGACTCAGGGGGCAGATACGCAGTATTTT
D: TRBD1; size: few; V: TRBV10-1; J: TRBJ2-7; CDR3: CASSDIQGARNEQYF; DNA: TGCGCCAGCAGTGATATCCAGGGGGCAAGGAACGAGCAGTACTTC
D: NA; size: few; V: TRBV6-2/TRBV6-3; J: TRBJ2-7; CDR3: CASSSSNREGTGNEQYF; DNA: TGTGCCAGCAGTTCATCCAACAGGGAAGGGACGGGAAACGAGCAGTACTTC
D: NA; size: many; V: TRBV27; J: TRBJ1-5; CDR3: CASKGDQPQHF; DNA: TGTGCCAGCAAAGGAGATCAGCCCCAGCATTTT
D: NA; size: few; V: TRBV6-2/TRBV6-3; J: TRBJ2-3; CDR3: CASSPGDFGTDTQYF; DNA: TGTGCCAGCAGCCCTGGGGACTTCGGCACAGATACGCAGTATTTT
D: NA; size: NA; V: TRBV24-1; J: TRBJ2-3; CDR3: CATSAPSTDTQYF; DNA: TGTGCTACCAGTGCCCCTAGCACAGATACGCAGTATTTT
D: TRBD2; size: NA; V: TRBV3-1; J: TRBJ2-1; CDR3: CASSQIAGGPIYNEQFF; DNA: TGTGCCAGCAGCCAAATCGCGGGGGGACCAATTTACAATGAGCAGTTCTTC